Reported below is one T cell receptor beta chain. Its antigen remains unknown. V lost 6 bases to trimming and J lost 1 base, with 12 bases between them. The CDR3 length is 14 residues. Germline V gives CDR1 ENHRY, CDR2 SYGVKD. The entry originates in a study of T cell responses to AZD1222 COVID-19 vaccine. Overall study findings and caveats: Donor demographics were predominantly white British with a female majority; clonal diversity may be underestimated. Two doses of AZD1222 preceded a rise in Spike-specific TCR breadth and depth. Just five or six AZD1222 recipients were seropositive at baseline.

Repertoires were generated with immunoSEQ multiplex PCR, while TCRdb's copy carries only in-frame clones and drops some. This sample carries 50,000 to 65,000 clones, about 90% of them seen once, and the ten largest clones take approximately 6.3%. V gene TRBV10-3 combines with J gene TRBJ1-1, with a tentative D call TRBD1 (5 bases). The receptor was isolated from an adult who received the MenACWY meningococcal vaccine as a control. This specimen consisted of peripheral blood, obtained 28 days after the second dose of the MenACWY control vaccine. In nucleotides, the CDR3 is TGTGCCATCAGGGTGACAGCCGCGAACACTGAAGCTTTCTTT. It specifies CAIRVTAANTEAFF.